The 26 T cell receptor beta chains below all came from one sample that was sequenced in a study of control samples from healthy donors and cancer patients. Method: immunoSEQ multiplex PCR; TCRdb's copy keeps in-frame clones and lacks some. This sample has around 57,000 clones, with 75% to 95% found just once. Sequencing used PBMCs. These receptors all stem from a man younger than 45 with colorectal cancer.

This chain joins TRBV29-1 and TRBJ2-3; no clear D. Germline CDR1 and CDR2: SQVTM and ANQGSEA. The CDR3 is 14 residues long. V dropped 3 bases and J dropped 0 bases, with 10 bases sitting between them. CDR3 DNA: TGCAGCGTTGAGAAGGGTAGAAGCACAGATACGCAGTATTTT. Protein: CSVEKGRSTDTQYF.

The rearrangement links TRBV5-1 to TRBJ1-6, with 7 bases lining up with TRBD1. Looked up from germline, CDR1 is SGHRS and CDR2 is YFSETQ. CDR3 size: 17 residues. V gave up 2 bases and J gave up 1 base; unmatched junction bases: 6. The CDR3 here is CASSFDLRGSYNSPLHF. CDR3 coding DNA: TGCGCCAGCAGCTTCGATCTCAGGGGGTCCTATAATTCACCCCTCCACTTT.

The chain employs TRBV11-2 and TRBJ1-3; D remains unclear. V was cut by 0 bases and J by 8 bases, with 14 bases left in between. The CDR3 runs to 15 residues. Per germline, CDR1 SGHAT and CDR2 FQNNGV. The CDR3 nucleotides are TGTGCCAGCAGCTTAGATCATGGAGGGATAGACACCATATATTTT. It specifies CASSLDHGGIDTIYF.

The chain couples TRBV5-4 to TRBJ2-2; no definite D call. V lost 2 bases to trimming and J lost 1 base, with 3 bases between them. The CDR3 length is 13 residues. CDR1 is SGHNT, CDR2 YYREEE, per germline (reference sequence). CDR3 in DNA: TGTGCCAGCAGCTTACTGAACACCGGGGAGCTGTTTTTT. As protein: CASSLLNTGELFF.

This chain uses TRBV3-1 (or the pseudogene TRBV3-2) with TRBJ2-1; D tentatively reads TRBD1 or TRBD2 (5 bases each). The V end was cut by 10 bases, the J end by 9 bases, with 19 bases between. The CDR3 length is 13 residues. CDR1 is LGHDT and CDR2 is YNNKEL in the germline V gene (reference sequence). The CDR3 loop is CANRGAYNSEQFF. The CDR3 DNA is TGTGCCAACAGAGGGGCATATAATAGTGAGCAGTTCTTC.

This clone occurred once. This rearrangement joins TRBV11-2 to TRBJ2-1; no reliable D call. V lost 1 base, J lost 4 bases, and 11 bases lay in between. The CDR3 has 15 residues. Germline-derived CDR1 and CDR2 are SGHAT and FQNNGV. The CDR3 spells CASSLVLTRYNEQFF. In DNA form, the CDR3 reads TGTGCCAGCAGCTTAGTCTTAACAAGGTACAATGAGCAGTTCTTC.

This clone showed up just a few times. CDR3 DNA sequence: TGTGCCAGCAGCCTACAGGGGAGCAGCTCTGGGGCCAACGTCCTGACTTTC. Amino acids: CASSLQGSSSGANVLTF. The rearrangement uses TRBV6-2 or TRBV6-3 and TRBJ2-6, with 7 bases that match TRBD1. There are 17 residues in the CDR3. Germline V gene data show CDR1 as MNHEY and CDR2 as SVGEGT. V dropped 6 bases and J dropped 0; count of bases not matched to a gene: 8.

The gene calls are TRBV5-5 and TRBJ1-4, with D unresolved. The germline V gene encodes CDR1 SGHKS and CDR2 YYEKEE (reference sequence). The ends were cut back, 1 base at V and 5 bases at J, with 6 bases in the middle. This CDR3 spans 13 amino acids. CDR3 bases: TGTGCCAGCAGCTTGACCCTAAATGAAAAACTGTTTTTT. Its protein is CASSLTLNEKLFF.

The chain carries TRBV4-2 and TRBJ2-7; 11 bases agree with TRBD2. This CDR3 spans 17 amino acids. Trimming cost V 2 bases and J 13 bases; bases outside gene matches: 19. The V gene's germline CDR1 is LGHNA and CDR2 YNFKEQ. CDR3 protein: CASSQRLAGITPSGFYF. The CDR3 nucleotides read TGTGCCAGCAGCCAACGACTAGCGGGGATTACCCCGTCGGGCTTCTACTTC.

The J gene is TRBJ1-2, the V gene TRBV4-3; D uncertain. CDR1 is LGHNA, CDR2 YSLEER, per germline. This CDR3 spans 15 amino acids. V was pared by 2 bases and J by 4 bases, with 14 bases between. CDR3: CASSQPGVGGYGYTF. The CDR3 region has the DNA TGCGCCAGCAGCCAACCCGGGGTGGGTGGCTATGGCTACACCTTC.

The V call is TRBV19, the J call TRBJ2-2, with 7 positions matching TRBD1. The ends lost 8 bases at V and 5 bases at J; junction bases unmatched: 8. The length of the CDR3 is 14 residues. CDR1 and CDR2 (germline): LNHDA, SQIVND (reference sequence). The chain's CDR3 is CASFDRVKTGELFF. The CDR3 DNA follows: TGTGCCAGTTTTGACAGGGTGAAGACCGGGGAGCTGTTTTTT.

The V and J genes are TRBV28 and TRBJ1-2; possibly TRBD1 for D (5 bases). The CDR3 spans 12 residues. Germline CDR1 is MDHEN and CDR2 is SYDVKM. V lost 3 bases to trimming and J lost 7 bases, with 9 bases between them. In nucleotides, the CDR3 is TGTGCCAGCAGTTTGACAGTGACTGGCTACACCTTC. This encodes CASSLTVTGYTF.

This chain uses TRBV15 with TRBJ2-1; D is perhaps TRBD2 (6 bases). V lost 8 bases and J lost 0, with 17 bases in between. CDR1 LNHNV and CDR2 YYDKDF come from the germline V gene (reference sequence). This CDR3 has 16 amino acids. This CDR3 reads CATAPRRGSSYNEQFF. In nucleotides, the CDR3 is TGTGCCACCGCACCGCGGAGGGGAAGCTCCTACAATGAGCAGTTCTTC.

This rearrangement joins TRBV4-2 to TRBJ1-1; 7 bases fit TRBD1. This CDR3 comprises 13 residues. V shed 5 bases, J shed 5 bases, and the junction held 5 bases outside the gene matches. The germline gives CDR1 LGHNA, CDR2 YNFKEQ. The chain's CDR3 is CASSTYRGTEAFF. For the CDR3, the DNA is TGTGCCAGCAGCACCTACAGGGGAACTGAAGCTTTCTTT.

V is TRBV5-4 and J is TRBJ1-2, with 10 positions matching TRBD1. The CDR3 length is 15 residues. The V segment lost 4 bases and the J segment 5 bases; nucleotides outside the gene matches: 8. CDR1 and CDR2 (germline): SGHNT, YYREEE (reference sequence). The CDR3 region is CASSLKTGGAYGYTF. Written as DNA, the CDR3 is TGTGCCAGCAGCCTTAAGACAGGGGGCGCGTATGGCTACACCTTC. The full variable domain, rest sourced from reference TRBV5-4 and TRBJ1-2, is ETGVTQSPTHLIKTRGQQVTLRCSSQSGHNTVSWYQQALGQGPQFIFQYYREEENGRGNFPPRFSGLQFPNYSSELNVNALELDDSALYLCASSLKTGGAYGYTFGSGTRLTVV.

The V gene is TRBV11-2, the J gene TRBJ1-1; D gene uncertain. The V end was cut by 0 bases, the J end by 5 bases, with 7 bases between. This CDR3 spans 13 amino acids. Germline V gene data show CDR1 as SGHAT and CDR2 as FQNNGV. CDR3 amino acids: CASSLEGWTEAFF. The CDR3 DNA follows: TGTGCCAGCAGCTTAGAAGGATGGACTGAAGCTTTCTTT.

CDR3 amino acids: CASSSRDRDTEAFF. The CDR3 DNA sequence: TGTGCCAGTAGTAGCCGGGACAGGGACACTGAAGCTTTCTTT. The rearrangement links TRBV19 to TRBJ1-1, with TRBD1 identical over 9 bases. CDR1 is LNHDA and CDR2 is SQIVND in the germline V gene (reference sequence). Trimming cost V 4 bases and J 3 bases; bases outside gene matches: 3. CDR3 length: 14 amino acids.

This sequence joins TRBV2 and TRBJ1-2, with a possible D match to TRBD1 (5 bases). CDR3 length equals 15 residues. V lost 6 bases and J 1 base, leaving 15 bases between the germline ends. Germline V gives CDR1 SNHLY, CDR2 FYNNEI. The CDR3 spells CASSRFQGVNYGYTF. The CDR3 DNA reads as TGTGCCAGCAGCCGTTTCCAGGGTGTTAACTATGGCTACACCTTC.

This clone turned up a few times. This chain uses TRBV5-1 with TRBJ2-3, with 7 bases lining up with TRBD2. J lost 2 bases, V lost 7 bases, and 7 bases had no gene match. The CDR3 is made up of 14 amino acids. The V gene's germline CDR1 is SGHRS and CDR2 YFSETQ. Here the CDR3 DNA reads TGCGCCAGCGGATCGGGGGGACCCACAGATACGCAGTATTTT. This sequence encodes CASGSGGPTDTQYF.

V and J are TRBV7-6 and TRBJ2-2, with D hard to call. The V gene's germline CDR1 is SGHVS and CDR2 FNYEAQ. The CDR3 spans 13 residues. Trimming took 5 bases from V and 4 from J, leaving 8 bases between them. The CDR3 loop reads CASSPTSTGELFF. CDR3 nucleotide sequence: TGTGCCAGCAGCCCTACCAGCACCGGGGAGCTGTTTTTT. The full variable domain, with the rest looked up from reference TRBV7-6 and TRBJ2-2, is GAGVSQSPRYKVTKRGQDVALRCDPISGHVSLYWYRQALGQGPEFLTYFNYEAQQDKSGLPNDRFSAERPEGSISTLTIQRTEQRDSAMYRCASSPTSTGELFFGEGSRLTVL.

The rearrangement joins TRBV27 to TRBJ1-6; TRBD1 matches 7 bases. The germline V gene encodes CDR1 MNHEY and CDR2 SMNVEV (reference sequence). The CDR3 is made up of 14 amino acids. V gave up 4 bases and J gave up 4 bases; unmatched junction bases: 1. The CDR3 reads CASSYRGYNSPLHF. The CDR3 DNA reads as TGTGCCAGCAGTTACAGGGGTTATAATTCACCCCTCCACTTT.

The V gene is TRBV6-6, the J gene TRBJ1-6, with TRBD1 matching 11 bases. The CDR3 length is 15 residues. The junction had 5 bases not matched to a gene; V was cut back by 5 bases and J by 8 bases. Germline V CDR1 and CDR2: MNHNY, SVGAGI (reference sequence). The CDR3 sequence: CASSDPGQGDSPLHF. CDR3 coding DNA: TGTGCCAGCAGTGACCCGGGACAGGGGGATTCACCCCTCCACTTT.

The V and J genes are TRBV30 and TRBJ1-5; tentatively, D is TRBD1 (6 bases). This CDR3 has 14 residues. The V end was cut by 4 bases, the J end by 0 bases, with 10 bases between. Germline V gene data show CDR1 as GTSNPN and CDR2 as SVGIG (reference sequence). The CDR3 spells CAWTLGHSNQPQHF. The DNA for the CDR3 is TGTGCCTGGACACTGGGACATAGCAATCAGCCCCAGCATTTT.

This clone was recorded once. V is TRBV3-1 (or the pseudogene TRBV3-2) and J is TRBJ1-6; 12 bases align to TRBD1. V was clipped by 2 bases and J by 13 bases; unmatched bases: 12. The CDR3 contains 17 residues. CDR1 and CDR2 (germline): LGHDT, YNNKEL (reference sequence). CDR3 amino acids: CASSQFNYGTGGIPLHF. CDR3 sequence (DNA): TGTGCCAGCAGCCAATTTAATTACGGGACAGGGGGCATCCCCCTCCACTTT.

J is TRBJ2-7 and V is TRBV7-2, with TRBD2 as a possible D gene (6 bases). Between the trimmed V and J ends, which lost 5 bases and 6 bases, there was a span of 17 bases. The germline CDR1 and CDR2 sequences are SGHTA and FQGNSA. The CDR3 consists of 14 residues. The CDR3: CASSLLGRNREQYF. CDR3 sequence (DNA): TGTGCCAGCAGCCTCCTGGGGAGGAACCGCGAGCAGTACTTC.

The chain uses TRBV9 and TRBJ2-1; TRBD2 is a possible D gene (5 bases). Germline CDR1 is SGDLS and CDR2 is YYNGEE. This CDR3 is 13 amino acids long. V lost 4 bases to trimming and J lost 6 bases, with 11 bases between them. The CDR3 DNA reads TGTGCCAGCAGCCCCGGACTGGCCAATGAGCAGTTCTTC. Its translation: CASSPGLANEQFF. Supplemented by reference TRBV9 and TRBJ2-1, the full variable domain reads DSGVTQTPKHLITATGQRVTLRCSPRSGDLSVYWYQQSLDQGLQFLIQYYNGEERAKGNILERFSAQQFPDLHSELNLSSLELGDSALYFCASSPGLANEQFFGPGTRLTVL.